This paragraph reports one TCR beta chain. The antigen is unknown. PCR was performed using 60 Vbeta and 13 Jbeta primers. The assay was immunoSEQ multiplex PCR, and TCRdb's table has in-frame clones only and misses some. The sample records approximately 110,000 clones, 69% being singletons. The entry originates in a study of cytomegalovirus exposure and HLA in healthy donors. Study-wide points: There were a few CMV-associated chains whose specificity for CMV antigens was confirmed in vitro.

Trimming shortened V by 2 bases and J by 1 base, and 12 bases separated the two germline ends. CDR1 is SGHRS and CDR2 is YFSETQ in the germline V gene. The CDR3 spans 15 residues. The sequence was collected from a woman in her 70s in good health and CMV-seropositive. The sequenced material came from PBMCs. The J gene is TRBJ1-1, the V gene TRBV5-1; possibly TRBD1 for D (6 bases). The CDR3 DNA follows: TGCGCCAGCAGCTTTGCCACAGGGTCGAACACTGAAGCTTTCTTT. Translation: CASSFATGSNTEAFF.